This note documents a single TCR beta chain sequence. Its antigen is not yet known. There are no base qualities to consult, and no much larger clone falls within one base. Each collaborating institution followed its own protocols to collect whole blood in K2EDTA tubes. For TCRbeta analysis, collaborator samples were shipped as frozen whole blood, as isolated PBMCs, or as DNA extracted from either sample type. The data were obtained in a study of blood T cell repertoires in COVID-19 (dated by TCRdb to 2019 to 2021). For the study in its entirety: Samples covering the acute and convalescent phases of COVID-19 were provided by collaborators in the United States, Italy and Spain. The material from the prospective study consisted of cDNA or gDNA derived from T cells, B-cell-depleted T cells, or PBMCs. The dataset comprised deeply sampled blood TCRbeta repertoires from subjects exposed to, actively infected with, or recovered from COVID-19. The repertoires were released in a freely available public database meant as a resource for research on the immune response to SARS-CoV-2. The samples were drawn from the first 160 participants of the ongoing ImmuneRACE study and from about 1,200 subjects provided by 6 global collaborators. Sample metadata almost always included a de-identified subject ID, COVID-19 status, age in years and sex. HLA class I and class II types, where available, came from metadata supplied by the sample provider rather than from assay-based typing.

TCRbeta CDR3 regions were amplified from genomic DNA using the immunoSEQ Assay, a bias-controlled multiplex PCR. The authors processed their data as follows. The number of nucleated cells in each sample was estimated by amplification of reference gene primers within the assay. To quantify the absolute abundance of each unique TCRbeta CDR3 rearrangement, sequence reads were collapsed and filtered. For each sample, productive Simpson clonality was calculated as the square root of Simpson's diversity index across productive rearrangements. The immuneACCESS repertoire file appears here via TCRdb, limited to in-frame rearrangements. These files lack a portion of the clones; in checked studies, under half of the deficit traces to unresolved V genes, and the cause of the others is not known. V, J and clone size were drawn from that table, and D and trimming were deduced from the DNA. Recorded for this sample are about 88,000 clones; over 75% of them occurred a single time. The ten biggest clones cover roughly 3% of the sample.

Study-level results and caveats: The amount of clinical and demographic metadata varied by source and participant and was provided uncurated.

This clonotype was sampled from a woman of 80 years or more with acute or convalescent COVID-19. Sequencing was done on a sample of peripheral blood.

CDR3 protein: CASSHPGQNYNEQFF. The DNA sequence is TGTGCCAGCAGCCACCCGGGACAGAACTACAATGAGCAGTTCTTC. The receptor chain draws on TRBV7-9 and TRBJ2-1; TRBD1 matches 7 bases in the middle. Relative to germline, V is missing 5 bases and J is missing 3 bases, with 7 bases of the junction outside any gene match. The CDR3 has 15 amino acids, counting the end cysteine and phenylalanine. Of all the DNA, just the CDR3 is kept, 45 bases in frame from base 1. CDR1 SEHNR and CDR2 FQNEAQ were looked up in the germline V gene (reference sequence).